This TCR beta chain was sequenced in a study of T cells in Graves' hyperthyroidism and ophthalmopathy. The CDR3 is 14 residues long. The V and J ends lost 6 bases and 6 bases, in that order; junction bases with no gene match: 0. Germline CDR1 SGHAT, CDR2 FQDESV (reference sequence). This clonotype was observed a single time. Its antigen is currently unknown. For the diagnoses, clinical symptoms, serum thyroxine and TRAb, thyroid ultrasound and orbital computed tomography were used. RNA transcripts served as the template for amplifying TCR beta CDR3 regions. First-round RT-PCR with HTBI primers amplified the TCR CDR3 region. MiXCR was run by TCRdb on the multiplex PCR reads, yielding one entry per CDR3 protein. This table holds about 540,000 distinct CDR3 sequences, about 45% found once. The study's findings and limits: Ophthalmopathy, which appeared later, was predicted by the model a median 6.5 months before onset. Stable hyperthyroidism and ophthalmopathy were separated using 13 V-J signatures.

Sequencing was done on a sample of peripheral blood or thyroid tissue (not recorded which). This chain uses TRBV11-1 with TRBJ2-3; 16 nucleotides line up with TRBD2. This TCR came from a woman aged 18-29 years with Graves' hyperthyroidism. The CDR3 DNA reads TGTGCCAGCAGGGGACTAGCGGGAGGGGATACGCAGTATTTT. It encodes CASRGLAGGDTQYF.